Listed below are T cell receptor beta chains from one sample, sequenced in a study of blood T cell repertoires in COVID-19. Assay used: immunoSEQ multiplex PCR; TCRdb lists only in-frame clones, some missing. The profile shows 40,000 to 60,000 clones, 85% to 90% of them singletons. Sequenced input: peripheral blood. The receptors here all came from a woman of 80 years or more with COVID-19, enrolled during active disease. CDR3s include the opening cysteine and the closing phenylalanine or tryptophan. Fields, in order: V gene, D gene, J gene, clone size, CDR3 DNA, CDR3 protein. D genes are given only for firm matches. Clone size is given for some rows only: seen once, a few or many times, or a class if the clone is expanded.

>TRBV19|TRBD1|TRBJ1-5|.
TGTGCCAGTGTCCCCGACAGGGGTAGCAATCAGCCCCAGCATTTT
CASVPDRGSNQPQHF
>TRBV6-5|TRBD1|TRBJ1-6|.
TGTGCCGGCGGGGACAGGGAAAATTCACCCCTCCACTTT
CAGGDRENSPLHF
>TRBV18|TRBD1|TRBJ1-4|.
TGTGCCAGCTCACCACTCGGGACAGCTAATGAAAAACTGTTTTTT
CASSPLGTANEKLFF
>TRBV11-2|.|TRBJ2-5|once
TGTGCCAGCAGCTTAACTTCAGAGACCCAGTACTTC
CASSLTSETQYF
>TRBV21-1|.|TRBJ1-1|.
TGTGCCAGCAGCAAAGTAACAGGGACCCGATACGTAGAAGCTTTCTTT
CASSKVTGTRYVEAFF
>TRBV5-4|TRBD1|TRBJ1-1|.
TGTGCCAGCAGCCGGGACAGGGTCCTGAACACTGAAGCTTTCTTT
CASSRDRVLNTEAFF
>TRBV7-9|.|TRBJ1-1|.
TGTGCCAGCAGCTGGACAGCGAACACTGAAGCTTTCTTT
CASSWTANTEAFF
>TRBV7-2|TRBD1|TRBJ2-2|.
TGTGCCAGCAGCTCCTTGGGACAGGGGGGCGGAGGGGAGCTGTTTTTT
CASSSLGQGGGGELFF
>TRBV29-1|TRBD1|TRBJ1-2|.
TGCAGCGTTGGGTTTGGACAGGGCAATGGCTACACCTTC
CSVGFGQGNGYTF
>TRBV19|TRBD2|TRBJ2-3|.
TGTGCCAGTAGACGACTAGCGAGCACAGATACGCAGTATTTT
CASRRLASTDTQYF
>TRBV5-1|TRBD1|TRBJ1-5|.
TGCGCCAGCAGCTTGGGGCCTACAGGGGGGAGCAATCAGCCCCAGCATTTT
CASSLGPTGGSNQPQHF
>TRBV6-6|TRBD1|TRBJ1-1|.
TGTGCCAGTCAACTCAGGGGGCTCACGAACACTGAAGCTTTCTTT
CASQLRGLTNTEAFF
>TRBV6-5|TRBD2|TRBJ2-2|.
TGTGCCAGCACCCGACTAGCGGGAGCGGGCGGGGAGCTGTTTTTT
CASTRLAGAGGELFF
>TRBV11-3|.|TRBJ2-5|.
TGTGCCAGCAGCACCGGGATCGGGAAGACCCAGTACTTC
CASSTGIGKTQYF
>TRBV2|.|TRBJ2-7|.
TGTGCCAGCAGGCCTACTAACGAGCAGTACTTC
CASRPTNEQYF
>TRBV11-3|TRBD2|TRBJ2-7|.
TGTGCCAGCAGCACTAATAGCGGGAGCTCCTACGAGCAGTACTTC
CASSTNSGSSYEQYF
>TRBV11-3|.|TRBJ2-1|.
TGTGCCAGCAGCTTAACAGGAAGCTCCTACAATGAGCAGTTCTTC
CASSLTGSSYNEQFF
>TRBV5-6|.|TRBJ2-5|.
TGTGCCAGCAGCTTGGTGCCTAGGCGGGAGACCCAGTACTTC
CASSLVPRRETQYF
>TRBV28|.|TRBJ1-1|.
TGTGCCAGCAGTTTATTCGGCAGGGAAACTTTCTTT
CASSLFGRETFF
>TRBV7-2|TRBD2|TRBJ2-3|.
TGTGCCAGCAGCGCTGAACGTACTAGCGGGAGGACAGATACGCAGTATTTT
CASSAERTSGRTDTQYF
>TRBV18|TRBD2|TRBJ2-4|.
TGTGCCAGCTCACCAAGGCAGCGGGGGATAGCCAAAAACATTCAGTACTTC
CASSPRQRGIAKNIQYF
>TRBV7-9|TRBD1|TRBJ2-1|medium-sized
TGTGCCAGCAGCAATTCCCTGGGACAGGACTACAATGAGCAGTTCTTC
CASSNSLGQDYNEQFF
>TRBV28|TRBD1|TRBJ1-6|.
TGTGCCAGCAGTTCGGCCGGGACAGGGGGTAATAATTCACCCCTCCACTTT
CASSSAGTGGNNSPLHF
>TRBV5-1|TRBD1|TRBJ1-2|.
TGCGCCAGCAGTCCCCCCCCGGACAGGGCCATCTATGGCTACACCTTC
CASSPPPDRAIYGYTF
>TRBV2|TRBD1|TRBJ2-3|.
TGTGCCAGCAGGGGACAGGGCGTTGATACGCAGTATTTT
CASRGQGVDTQYF
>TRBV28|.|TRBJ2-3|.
TGTGCCAGCAGTTTCCACAGGGATGGGGATACGCAGTATTTT
CASSFHRDGDTQYF
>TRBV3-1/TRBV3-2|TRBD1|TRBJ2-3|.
TGTGCCAGCAGCCCGCGACAGGGGAGCGCAGATACGCAGTATTTT
CASSPRQGSADTQYF
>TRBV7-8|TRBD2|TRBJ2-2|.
TGTGCCAGCAGCCGCACAACGGGGGGGGCCGGTACCGGGGAGCTGTTTTTT
CASSRTTGGAGTGELFF
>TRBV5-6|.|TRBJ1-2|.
TGTGCCAGCAGCCCGGGAGGAGGCAGGAGCTATGGCTACACCTTC
CASSPGGGRSYGYTF
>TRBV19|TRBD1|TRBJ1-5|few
TGTGCCAGTAGTACCTCAGGGGGCGGGGGCAATCAGCCCCAGCATTTT
CASSTSGGGGNQPQHF
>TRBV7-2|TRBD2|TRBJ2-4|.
TGTGCCAGCAGCTTCCCCGGGACTAGCGGGAGGAACATTCAGTACTTC
CASSFPGTSGRNIQYF
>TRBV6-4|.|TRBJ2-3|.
TGTGCCAGCAGTGACGGGAGATTCGCAGATACGCAGTATTTT
CASSDGRFADTQYF
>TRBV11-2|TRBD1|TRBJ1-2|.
TGTGCCAGCAGCTCCACAGGGGCCGGGGAATACACCTTC
CASSSTGAGEYTF
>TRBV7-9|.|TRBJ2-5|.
TGTGCCAGCAGCCCCACTCGAATGGGGGGAGAGACCCAGTACTTC
CASSPTRMGGETQYF
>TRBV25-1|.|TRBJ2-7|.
TGTGCCAGCAGTGATCTGGCGGGCACCGGCTACGAGCAGTACTTC
CASSDLAGTGYEQYF
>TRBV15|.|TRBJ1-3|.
TGTGCCACCAGCAGAGACAGCTCTGGAAACACCATATATTTT
CATSRDSSGNTIYF
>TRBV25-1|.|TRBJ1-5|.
TGTGCCAGCAGTCCCGTTGTTTCCCCTGCGAGAGATCAGCCCCAGCATTTT
CASSPVVSPARDQPQHF
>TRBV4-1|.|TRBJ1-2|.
TGCGCCAGCAGCCAAGAAAGGGGTGTAGGAGGCTACACCTTC
CASSQERGVGGYTF
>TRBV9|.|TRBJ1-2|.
TGTGCCAGCAGCCCCCATTACCGAGGGTCTTCTAACTATGGCTACACCTTC
CASSPHYRGSSNYGYTF
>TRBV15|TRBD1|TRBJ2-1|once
TGTGCCACCAGCAGGGCCGACAGGGATAGCTACAATGAGCAGTTCTTC
CATSRADRDSYNEQFF
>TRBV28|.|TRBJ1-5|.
TGTGCCAGCAGACGGGACACTAATCAGCCCCAGCATTTT
CASRRDTNQPQHF
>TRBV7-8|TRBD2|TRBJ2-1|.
TGTGCCAGCAGCCATAGAAGCGGGGGGAACTCCTACAATGAGCAGTTCTTC
CASSHRSGGNSYNEQFF
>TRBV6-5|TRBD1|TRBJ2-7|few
TGTGCCAGCAGTTACACGGGACAGGGGTCCGAGCAGTACTTC
CASSYTGQGSEQYF
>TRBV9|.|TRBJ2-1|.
TGTGCCAGCTCCCGGCGCCCCGACGGGGTTTACAATGAGCAGTTCTTC
CASSRRPDGVYNEQFF
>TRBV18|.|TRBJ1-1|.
TGTGCCAGCTCACCGGGAGTCGCACAGATGAACACTGAAGCTTTCTTT
CASSPGVAQMNTEAFF
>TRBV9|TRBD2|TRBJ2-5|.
TGTGCCAGCAGCGCGGTCCTAGCGGGGGGGCGGGAGACCCAGTACTTC
CASSAVLAGGRETQYF
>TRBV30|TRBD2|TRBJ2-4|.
TGTGCCTGGAGTGTGGAGGATCTAGCGGGCGGGTTCCTAGCCAAAAACATTCAGTACTTC
CAWSVEDLAGGFLAKNIQYF
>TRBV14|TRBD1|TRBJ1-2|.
TGTGCCAGCAGCCAAGTGGGGACAGGGCGAGGTTCGCATGGCTACACCTTC
CASSQVGTGRGSHGYTF
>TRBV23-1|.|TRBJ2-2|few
TGCGCCAGCAGTCAATCGAACGGGACCGGGGAGCTGTTTTTT
CASSQSNGTGELFF